This passage covers 18 T cell receptor beta chains from one sample sequenced in a study of graft-versus-host responses after intestinal transplantation. No antigens are known for them. The method was immunoSEQ multiplex PCR; TCRdb's version includes in-frame clones alone and lacks a portion of them. There are tens of thousands of clones in the sample; 94% occur only once, and approximately 0.19% lies in the top ten. This specimen consisted of unstimulated CD4+ T cells sorted from spleen or lymph node cells, obtained before transplant. The origin of the receptors is a human donor who was the organ donor for an intestinal transplant.

The CDR3 here is CASSPGLAGVTLTYNEQFF. Here the CDR3 DNA reads TGTGCCAGCAGCCCGGGACTAGCGGGGGTCACCTTAACCTACAATGAGCAGTTCTTC. The genes are TRBV7-2 and TRBJ2-1; 14 positions match TRBD2. The germline CDR1 and CDR2 sequences are SGHTA and FQGNSA. This CDR3 comprises 19 residues. The V segment lost 5 bases and the J segment 2 bases; nucleotides outside the gene matches: 11.

This chain connects TRBV19 to TRBJ1-1; weak D call: TRBD1 (6 bases). CDR1 is LNHDA, CDR2 SQIVND, per germline (reference sequence). The CDR3 contains 16 residues. Trimming cost V 2 bases and J 1 base, with 14 bases left between them. The chain's CDR3 is CASSIMQGLGNTEAFF. The CDR3, as DNA: TGTGCCAGTAGTATAATGCAGGGGCTAGGGAACACTGAAGCTTTCTTT.

The chain uses TRBV28 and TRBJ1-1; 9 bases are a match to TRBD1. From germline, CDR1 is MDHEN and CDR2 SYDVKM. There are 15 residues in the CDR3. V was clipped by 5 bases and J by 7 bases; unmatched bases: 11. In DNA form, the CDR3 reads TGTGCCAGCAGTCCCCAGACAGGGGGGCGGCTTGAAGCTTTCTTT. Protein sequence: CASSPQTGGRLEAFF.

V gene TRBV5-1 combines with J gene TRBJ2-3, with D unresolved. Germline CDR1 reads SGHRS; CDR2 reads YFSETQ. Trimming stripped 0 bases from V and 3 bases from J, with 8 bases between. The CDR3 contains 14 residues. CDR3 coding DNA: TGCGCCAGCAGCTTGGTAGCAGCAACAGATACGCAGTATTTT. Protein: CASSLVAATDTQYF.

This chain connects TRBV7-3 to TRBJ2-1, with D possibly TRBD1 on 5 matching bases. Trimming left V 4 bases short and J 12 bases short, with 16 bases between. This CDR3 region has 13 residues. Germline lookup yields CDR1 SGHTA and CDR2 FQGTGA. The CDR3 region has the DNA TGTGCCAGCAGCTATAAAAAAGGGGCGCCGCAGTTCTTC. Its protein is CASSYKKGAPQFF.

This rearrangement joins TRBV6-5 to TRBJ1-2; D is uncertain. Trimming removed 8 bases from V and 7 bases from J, with 11 bases in between. The CDR3 consists of 11 residues. The germline gives CDR1 MNHEY, CDR2 SVGAGI. The CDR3 loop is CASSPGSGYTF. In DNA, the CDR3 is TGTGCCAGCTCCCCGGGGAGTGGCTACACCTTC.

The chain uses TRBV27 and TRBJ1-4; the D is unclear. Per germline, CDR1 MNHEY and CDR2 SMNVEV (reference sequence). CDR3 size: 16 residues. The germline V and J ends were trimmed by 5 bases and 0 bases, with 13 bases remaining between them. This CDR3 reads CASSGARGATNEKLFF. CDR3 bases: TGTGCCAGCAGTGGCGCCCGTGGGGCAACTAATGAAAAACTGTTTTTT.

The V call is TRBV6-5, the J call TRBJ1-1, with D tentatively TRBD1 (5 bases). Trimming removed 5 bases from V and 2 bases from J, with 9 bases in between. In germline, CDR1 is MNHEY, CDR2 SVGAGI. This CDR3 comprises 13 residues. CDR3 DNA: TGTGCCAGCAGTGAAGGACACAACACTGAAGCTTTCTTT. Residues: CASSEGHNTEAFF.

The V call is TRBV28, the J call TRBJ1-5; D is ambiguous. CDR1 and CDR2 from the germline V gene are MDHEN and SYDVKM. The CDR3 length is 14 residues. Trimming removed 2 bases from V and 5 bases from J, with 10 bases in between. The CDR3: CASSLRSRHQPQHF. CDR3 DNA: TGTGCCAGCAGTTTAAGGTCAAGGCATCAGCCCCAGCATTTT.

CDR3 amino acids: CASSPRGGLAGYEQYF. For the CDR3, the DNA is TGTGCCAGCAGCCCTCGCGGCGGACTAGCGGGATACGAGCAGTACTTC. The rearrangement links TRBV5-4 to TRBJ2-7, with 12 bases aligning to TRBD2. Germline CDR1 is SGHNT and CDR2 is YYREEE (reference sequence). This CDR3 region has 16 residues. Losses at the gene ends were 4 bases for V and 4 bases for J; bases not matched to a gene: 9.

V gene TRBV4-1 combines with J gene TRBJ2-1; TRBD2 agrees at 10 bases. Per germline, CDR1 MGHRA and CDR2 YSYEKL. V was pared by 4 bases and J by 7 bases, with 10 bases of the junction left unmatched. The CDR3 is 16 amino acids. CDR3 sequence: CASSPRERGGANEQFF. The CDR3 coding sequence is TGCGCCAGCAGCCCGAGGGAGCGGGGGGGCGCGAATGAGCAGTTCTTC.

The chain uses TRBV28 and TRBJ1-3, with D perhaps matching TRBD1 (5 bases). V shed 3 bases and J shed 2 bases, with 8 bases lying between them. The CDR3 covers 14 residues. Germline CDR1 reads MDHEN; CDR2 reads SYDVKM. CDR3 bases: TGTGCCAGCAGTTTCGCAGGGACTGGAAACACCATATATTTT. This sequence encodes CASSFAGTGNTIYF.

V and J are TRBV4-2 and TRBJ2-4, with D possibly TRBD2 on 7 matching bases. V shed 0 bases and J shed 10 bases, with 16 bases lying between them. CDR1 and CDR2 from the germline V gene are LGHNA and YNFKEQ. The CDR3 runs to 15 residues. In DNA form, the CDR3 reads TGTGCCAGCAGCCAAGACCCTCGGGGGGCGGAAATTCAGTACTTC. Protein product: CASSQDPRGAEIQYF.

This clone was recorded only once. CDR3 loop: CASSLHTKKTGLVSYEQYF. The CDR3 DNA reads as TGTGCCAGCAGTCTACACACCAAGAAGACAGGCCTGGTCTCCTACGAGCAGTACTTC. The chain links TRBV28 to TRBJ2-5; D perhaps matches TRBD1 (6 bases). Judging by the DNA end, TRBJ2-7 fits better; the J call may be wrong. Looked up from germline, CDR1 is MDHEN and CDR2 is SYDVKM. The CDR3 runs 19 residues.

The CDR3 DNA is TGTGCCAGCAGCTTAAGGGACAGCTCTGGGGCCAACGTCCTGACTTTC. Its translation: CASSLRDSSGANVLTF. The chain has TRBV11-2 and TRBJ2-6; 7 nucleotides align to TRBD1. CDR3 size: 16 residues. Per germline, CDR1 SGHAT and CDR2 FQNNGV. Trimming at V came to 2 bases and at J to 0 bases, leaving 1 base not matched to a gene.

The V and J genes are TRBV5-6 and TRBJ2-5; no clear D gene. Deletions cut 4 bases from V and 5 bases from J, with 12 bases between. The germline V gene has CDR1 SGHDT and CDR2 YYEEEE. CDR3 size: 13 residues. In nucleotides, the CDR3 is TGTGCCAGCAGCCCCATCTCGGGCGAGACCCAGTACTTC. This encodes CASSPISGETQYF.

The chain joins TRBV7-2 to TRBJ2-3; 10 bases agree with TRBD2. The CDR3 is 16 amino acids. Germline CDR1 and CDR2: SGHTA and FQGNSA. V dropped 3 bases and J dropped 2; count of bases not matched to a gene: 5. The CDR3 sequence: CASSLASGGITDTQYF. CDR3 bases: TGTGCCAGCAGCTTGGCTAGCGGGGGTATCACAGATACGCAGTATTTT.

The rearrangement uses TRBV5-1 and TRBJ1-5; tentatively, D is TRBD1 (5 bases). From germline, CDR1 is SGHRS and CDR2 YFSETQ. V was trimmed by 0 bases and J by 5 bases, leaving 15 bases between them. This CDR3 contains 16 residues. CDR3 protein: CASSLGIGGNDQPQHF. In DNA form, the CDR3 reads TGCGCCAGCAGCTTGGGCATTGGGGGGAACGATCAGCCCCAGCATTTT. Drawing the rest from reference TRBV5-1 and TRBJ1-5, the complete variable domain is KAGVTQTPRYLIKTRGQQVTLSCSPISGHRSVSWYQQTPGQGLQFLFEYFSETQRNKGNFPGRFSGRQFSNSRSEMNVSTLELGDSALYLCASSLGIGGNDQPQHFGDGTRLSIL.